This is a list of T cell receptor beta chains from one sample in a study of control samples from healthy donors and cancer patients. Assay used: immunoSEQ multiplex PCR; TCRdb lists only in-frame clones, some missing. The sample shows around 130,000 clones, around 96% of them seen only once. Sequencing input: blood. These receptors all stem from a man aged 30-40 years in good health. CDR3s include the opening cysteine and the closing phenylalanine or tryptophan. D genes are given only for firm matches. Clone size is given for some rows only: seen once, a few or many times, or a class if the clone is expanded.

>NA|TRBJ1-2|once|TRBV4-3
TGCGCCAGCAGCCAAGGGGACGGCTATGGCTACACCTTC
CASSQGDGYGYTF
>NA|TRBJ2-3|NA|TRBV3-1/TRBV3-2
TGTGCCAGCAGTTTTCGGGGGCGAGTACCAGATACGCAGTATTTT
CASSFRGRVPDTQYF
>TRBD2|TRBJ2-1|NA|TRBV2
TGTGCCAGCAGTGGACTAGCGGGGGGGCGAGGGATGAATGAGCAGTTCTTC
CASSGLAGGRGMNEQFF
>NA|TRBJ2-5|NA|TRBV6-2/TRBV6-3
TGTGCCAGCAGTTACGGGCGGGGCATTGAGGAGACCCAGTACTTC
CASSYGRGIEETQYF
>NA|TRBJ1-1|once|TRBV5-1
TGCGCCAGCAGCTTGGGTCACGAGATAAAGAACACTGAAGCTTTCTTT
CASSLGHEIKNTEAFF
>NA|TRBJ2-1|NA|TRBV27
TGTGCCAGCAGTTTATTCACGGGCAGGGGCGGATTCTACAATGAGCAGTTCTTC
CASSLFTGRGGFYNEQFF
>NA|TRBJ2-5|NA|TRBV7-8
TGTGCCAGCAGCATCCAGGGGGGGCAAGAGACCCAGTACTTC
CASSIQGGQETQYF
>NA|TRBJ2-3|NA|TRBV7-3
TGTGCCAGCAGCCCGGGACGTAGCACAGATACGCAGTATTTT
CASSPGRSTDTQYF
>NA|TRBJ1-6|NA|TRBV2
TGTGCCAGCAGTGGGTACGGGACTAATTCACCCCTCCACTTT
CASSGYGTNSPLHF
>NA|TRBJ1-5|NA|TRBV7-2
TGTGCCAGCAGCTTAGAGGGATTTAGCAATCAGCCCCAGCATTTT
CASSLEGFSNQPQHF
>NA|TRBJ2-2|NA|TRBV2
TGTGCCAGCAGTTCCCTAGGGGGTACCGGGGAGCTGTTTTTT
CASSSLGGTGELFF
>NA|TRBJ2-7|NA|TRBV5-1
TGCGCCAGCAGCTTGGGTGTAGGGGACACCTACGAGCAGTACTTC
CASSLGVGDTYEQYF
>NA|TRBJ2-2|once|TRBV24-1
TGTGCCACCAGTGTCTACGGGGCGAACACCGGGGAGCTGTTTTTT
CATSVYGANTGELFF
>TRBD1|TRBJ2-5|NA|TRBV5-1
TGCGCCAGCAGCAGGGGACAGGGTGTGGAAGAGACCCAGTACTTC
CASSRGQGVEETQYF